The T cell receptor (beta chain) under discussion was sequenced for a study of tumor-infiltrating lymphocytes in primary liver carcinoma. Study-level background: Donors underwent surgery for histopathologically diagnosed primary liver carcinoma. Roughly 3.5 to 8 million productive TCRbeta reads came from each sample, comparable across tissue types. Whole-study findings and limits: Researchers found tumor-adjacent and tumor-blood pairs overlapped less than tumor region pairs.

In regard to this clonotype: Antigen: not known. The germline gene is not matched at one end of the junction; a read error may be the cause.

Extraction also yielded germline DNA, while blood RNA was obtained from unsorted whole blood. TCR beta cDNA was prepared out of roughly 520 ng total RNA by means of a constant-region primer. Libraries for TCR beta were built through three nested multiplex PCR rounds, which together made up a slightly modified ARM-PCR procedure. One entry per CDR3 protein, called by TCRdb with MiXCR from the multiplex PCR reads. This table has about 330,000 distinct CDR3 sequences, approximately 65% appearing once. Sequenced material: peripheral blood. The sequence derives from a middle-aged man with primary liver carcinoma and hepatitis B virus infection.

CDR3 sequence reads: CVISEPGQAYGQYF. The CDR3 region has the DNA TGTGTCATCAGTGAGCCGGGACAGGCCTACGGGCAGTACTTC. This sequence joins TRBV10-3 and TRBJ2-7; 8 positions match TRBD1. Germline-derived CDR1 and CDR2 are ENHRY and SYGVKD. The CDR3 has 14 amino acids.